This TCR beta chain was captured in a study of response to subunit inactivated influenza vaccine. Germline V gives CDR1 DFQATT, CDR2 SNEGSKA (reference sequence). The CDR3 runs to 15 residues. J was trimmed by 0 bases and V by 6 bases; bases with no gene match: 6. Study outcomes and limitations: With each seasonal influenza vaccination, the authors suggested, few new T cells are recruited.

As concerns this clonotype: Its target is not known.

TCRdb re-derived calls from the RT-PCR reads in MiXCR, one entry per CDR3 protein. The table records hundreds of thousands of distinct CDR3 sequences, roughly 13% of them present only once. This sequence was found in a man aged 50-59 years who received an inactivated influenza vaccine. The genes are TRBV20-1 and TRBJ2-2, with 8 bases lining up with TRBD2. Specimen: PBMCs from blood, collected around 15 days before vaccination. The CDR3 protein is CSATRGAPNTGELFF. In nucleotides, the CDR3 is TGCAGTGCGACGCGGGGGGCCCCGAACACCGGGGAGCTGTTTTTT.